These 2 T cell receptor beta chains share one sample of origin, sequenced in a study of cytomegalovirus exposure and HLA in healthy donors. PCR employed 60 Vbeta and 13 Jbeta primers. The data were produced by immunoSEQ multiplex PCR, yet TCRdb's version contains in-frame clones alone and is incomplete. Among about 150,000 clones, 65% to 70% were seen once, and the ten largest hold about 1.5%. The sequencing sample was made of PBMCs. The receptors here all came from a human donor in good health.

J is TRBJ2-5 and V is TRBV28; 7 bases are a match to TRBD2. Germline V gene sequence: CDR1 MDHEN, CDR2 SYDVKM. There are 15 residues in the CDR3. V was clipped by 4 bases and J by 0 bases; unmatched bases: 5. Written as DNA, the CDR3 is TGTGCCAGCAGTTCTGGGCGGGGGTACCAAGAGACCCAGTACTTC. Protein product: CASSSGRGYQETQYF.

The chain combines TRBV27 with TRBJ2-7, with D possibly matching TRBD1 (5 bases). Trimming stripped 5 bases from V and 2 bases from J, with 7 bases between. CDR1 is MNHEY and CDR2 is SMNVEV in the germline V gene (reference sequence). The CDR3 loop spans 12 amino acids. Here the CDR3 DNA reads TGTGCCAGCAGTCGACAGCCCTACGAGCAGTACTTC. Amino acid sequence: CASSRQPYEQYF.